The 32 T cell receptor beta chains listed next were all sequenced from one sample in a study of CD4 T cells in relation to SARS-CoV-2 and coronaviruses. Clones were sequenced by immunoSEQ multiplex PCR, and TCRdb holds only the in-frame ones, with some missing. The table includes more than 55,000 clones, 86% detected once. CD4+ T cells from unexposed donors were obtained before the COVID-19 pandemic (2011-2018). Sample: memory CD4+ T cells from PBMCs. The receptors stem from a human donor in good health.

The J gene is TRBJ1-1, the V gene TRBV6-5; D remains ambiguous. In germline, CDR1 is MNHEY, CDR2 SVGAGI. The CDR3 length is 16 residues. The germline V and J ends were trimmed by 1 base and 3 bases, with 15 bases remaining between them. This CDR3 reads CASSYLGLKEDTEAFF. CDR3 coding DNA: TGTGCCAGCAGTTACTTAGGGCTCAAGGAGGACACTGAAGCTTTCTTT.

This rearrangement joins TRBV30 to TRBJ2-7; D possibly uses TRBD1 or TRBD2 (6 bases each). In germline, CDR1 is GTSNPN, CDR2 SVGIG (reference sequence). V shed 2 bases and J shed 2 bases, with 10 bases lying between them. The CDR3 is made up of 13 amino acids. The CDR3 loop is CAWSTGAPYEQYF. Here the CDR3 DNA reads TGTGCCTGGAGTACGGGGGCACCCTACGAGCAGTACTTC. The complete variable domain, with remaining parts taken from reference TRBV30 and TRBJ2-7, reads SQTIHQWPATLVQPVGSPLSLECTVEGTSNPNLYWYRQAAGRGLQLLFYSVGIGQISSEVPQNLSASRPQDRQFILSSKKLLLSDSGFYLCAWSTGAPYEQYFGPGTRLTVT.

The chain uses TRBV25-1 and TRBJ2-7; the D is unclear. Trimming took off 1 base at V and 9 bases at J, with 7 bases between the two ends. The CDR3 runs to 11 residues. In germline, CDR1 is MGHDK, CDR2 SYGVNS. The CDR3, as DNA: TGTGCCAGCAGTGAATCGGAGAGGCAGTACTTC. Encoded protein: CASSESERQYF.

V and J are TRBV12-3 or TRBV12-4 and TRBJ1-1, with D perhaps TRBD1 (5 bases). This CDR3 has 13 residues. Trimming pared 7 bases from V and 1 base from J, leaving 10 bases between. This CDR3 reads CASIPGGNTEAFF. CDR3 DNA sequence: TGTGCCAGCATTCCCGGGGGGAACACTGAAGCTTTCTTT.

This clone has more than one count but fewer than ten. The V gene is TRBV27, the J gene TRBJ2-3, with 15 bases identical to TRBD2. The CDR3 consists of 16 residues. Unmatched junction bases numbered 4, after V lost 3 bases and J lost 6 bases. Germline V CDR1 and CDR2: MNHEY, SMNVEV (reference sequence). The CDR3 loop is CASSFGTSGRWDTQYF. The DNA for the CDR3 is TGTGCCAGCAGTTTTGGGACTAGCGGGAGGTGGGATACGCAGTATTTT.

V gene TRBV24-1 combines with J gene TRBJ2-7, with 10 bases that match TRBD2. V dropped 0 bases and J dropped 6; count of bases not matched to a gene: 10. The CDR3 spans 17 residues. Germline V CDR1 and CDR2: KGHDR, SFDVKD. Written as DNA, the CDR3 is TGTGCCACCAGTGATTTGTCGCAGCGGGAGGGCCAGGGCGAGCAGTACTTC. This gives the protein CATSDLSQREGQGEQYF.

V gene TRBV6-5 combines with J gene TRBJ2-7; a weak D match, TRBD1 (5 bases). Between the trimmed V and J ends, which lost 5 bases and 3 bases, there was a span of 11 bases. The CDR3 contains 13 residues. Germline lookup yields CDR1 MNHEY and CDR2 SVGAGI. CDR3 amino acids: CASSPNRFYEQYF. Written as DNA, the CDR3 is TGTGCCAGCAGTCCAAACAGGTTCTACGAGCAGTACTTC.

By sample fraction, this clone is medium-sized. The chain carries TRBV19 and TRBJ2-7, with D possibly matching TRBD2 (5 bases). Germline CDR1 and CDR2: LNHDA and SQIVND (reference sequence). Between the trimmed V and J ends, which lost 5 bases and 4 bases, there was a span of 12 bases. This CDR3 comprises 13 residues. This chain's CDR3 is CASSSSRGYEQYF. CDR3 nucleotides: TGTGCCAGTAGTTCTTCACGGGGTTACGAGCAGTACTTC.

The CDR3 is CASSVGQGIETQYF. The CDR3 DNA follows: TGTGCCAGCAGCGTAGGACAGGGGATAGAGACCCAGTACTTC. The rearrangement joins TRBV9 to TRBJ2-5; 8 positions match TRBD1. With 0 bases clipped from V and 4 bases from J, the junction kept 2 bases outside the gene matches. CDR1 SGDLS and CDR2 YYNGEE come from the germline V gene. There are 14 residues in the CDR3. Based on the CDR3 plus reference TRBV9 and TRBJ2-5, the full variable domain is DSGVTQTPKHLITATGQRVTLRCSPRSGDLSVYWYQQSLDQGLQFLIQYYNGEERAKGNILERFSAQQFPDLHSELNLSSLELGDSALYFCASSVGQGIETQYFGPGTRLLVL.

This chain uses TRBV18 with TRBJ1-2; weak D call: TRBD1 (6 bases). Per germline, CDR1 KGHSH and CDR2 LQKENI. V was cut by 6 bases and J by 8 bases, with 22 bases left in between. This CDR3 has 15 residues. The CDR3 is CASSHSIGQREGYTF. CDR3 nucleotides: TGTGCCAGCTCTCACAGTATCGGACAGCGGGAAGGCTACACCTTC.

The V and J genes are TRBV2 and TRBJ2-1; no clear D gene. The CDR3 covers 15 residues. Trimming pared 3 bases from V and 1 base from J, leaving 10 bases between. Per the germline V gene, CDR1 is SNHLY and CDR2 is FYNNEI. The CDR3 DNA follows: TGTGCCAGCAGTGAGTCCGCTTCGTCCTACAATGAGCAGTTCTTC. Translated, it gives CASSESASSYNEQFF.

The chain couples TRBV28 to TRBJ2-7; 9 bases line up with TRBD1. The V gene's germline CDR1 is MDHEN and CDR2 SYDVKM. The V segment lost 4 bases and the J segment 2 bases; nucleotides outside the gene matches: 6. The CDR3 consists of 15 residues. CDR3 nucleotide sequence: TGTGCCAGCAGTTCAGTGGACAGGGGTCCCTACGAGCAGTACTTC. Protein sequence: CASSSVDRGPYEQYF.

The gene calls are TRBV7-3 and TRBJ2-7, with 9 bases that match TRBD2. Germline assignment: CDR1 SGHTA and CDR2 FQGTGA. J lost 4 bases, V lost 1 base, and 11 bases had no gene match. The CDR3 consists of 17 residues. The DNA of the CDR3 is TGTGCCAGCAGCTTAAAGGGATCAGCGGGAGGAGCTTACGAGCAGTACTTC. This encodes CASSLKGSAGGAYEQYF.

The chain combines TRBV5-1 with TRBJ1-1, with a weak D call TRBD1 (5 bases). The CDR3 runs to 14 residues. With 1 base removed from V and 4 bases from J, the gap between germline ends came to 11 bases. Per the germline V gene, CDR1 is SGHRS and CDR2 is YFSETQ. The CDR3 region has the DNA TGCGCCAGCAGCTTGAGTGCGGGGACCACTGAAGCTTTCTTT. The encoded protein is CASSLSAGTTEAFF.

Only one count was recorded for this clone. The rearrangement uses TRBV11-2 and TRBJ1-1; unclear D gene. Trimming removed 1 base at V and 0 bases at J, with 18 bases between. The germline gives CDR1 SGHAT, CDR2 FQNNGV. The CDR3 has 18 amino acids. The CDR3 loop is CASSLAATGGLMNTEAFF. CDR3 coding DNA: TGTGCCAGCAGCTTAGCGGCGACCGGAGGACTCATGAACACTGAAGCTTTCTTT.

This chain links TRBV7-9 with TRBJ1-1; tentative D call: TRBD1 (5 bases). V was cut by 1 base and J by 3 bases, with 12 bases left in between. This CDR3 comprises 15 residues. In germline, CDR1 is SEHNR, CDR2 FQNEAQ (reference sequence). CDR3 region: CASSLDRGSHTEAFF. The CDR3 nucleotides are TGTGCCAGCAGCTTAGATAGGGGCTCTCACACTGAAGCTTTCTTT.

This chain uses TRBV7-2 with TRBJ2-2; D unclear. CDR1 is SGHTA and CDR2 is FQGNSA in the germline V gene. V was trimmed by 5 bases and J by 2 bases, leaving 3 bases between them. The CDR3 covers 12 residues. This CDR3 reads CASSRNTGELFF. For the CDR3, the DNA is TGTGCCAGCAGCCGTAACACCGGGGAGCTGTTTTTT.

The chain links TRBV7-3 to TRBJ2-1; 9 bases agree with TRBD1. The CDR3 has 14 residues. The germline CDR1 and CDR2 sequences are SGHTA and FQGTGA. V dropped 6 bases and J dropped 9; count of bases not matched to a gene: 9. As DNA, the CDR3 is TGTGCCAGCAGATCGCCGGGACAGGGAGGTGAGCAGTTCTTC. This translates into CASRSPGQGGEQFF.

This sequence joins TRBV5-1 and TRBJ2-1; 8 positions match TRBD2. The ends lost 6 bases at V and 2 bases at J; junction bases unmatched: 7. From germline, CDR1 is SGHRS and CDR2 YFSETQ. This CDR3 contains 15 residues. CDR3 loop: CASKGAGGTYNEQFF. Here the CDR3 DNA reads TGCGCCAGCAAAGGTGCGGGAGGTACCTACAATGAGCAGTTCTTC.

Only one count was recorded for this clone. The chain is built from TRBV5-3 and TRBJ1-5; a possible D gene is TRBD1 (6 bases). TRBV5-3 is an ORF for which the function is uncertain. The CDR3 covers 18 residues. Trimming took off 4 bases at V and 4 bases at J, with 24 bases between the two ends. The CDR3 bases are TGTGCCAGAAGCCCTCCTACGATTGAGGGAGGACAGAATCAGCCCCAGCATTTT. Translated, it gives CARSPPTIEGGQNQPQHF.

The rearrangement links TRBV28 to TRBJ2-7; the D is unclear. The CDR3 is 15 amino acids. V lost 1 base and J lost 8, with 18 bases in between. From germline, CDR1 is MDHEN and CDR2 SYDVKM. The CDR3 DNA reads TGTGCCAGCAGTTTATTTGGGGTGTCCAATAAGCAGCAGTACTTC. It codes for CASSLFGVSNKQQYF.

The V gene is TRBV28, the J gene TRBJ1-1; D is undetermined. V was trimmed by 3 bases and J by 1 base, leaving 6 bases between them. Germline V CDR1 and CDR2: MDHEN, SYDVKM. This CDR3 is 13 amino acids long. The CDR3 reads CASSFRRNTEAFF. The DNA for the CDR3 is TGTGCCAGCAGTTTTCGCCGGAACACTGAAGCTTTCTTT.

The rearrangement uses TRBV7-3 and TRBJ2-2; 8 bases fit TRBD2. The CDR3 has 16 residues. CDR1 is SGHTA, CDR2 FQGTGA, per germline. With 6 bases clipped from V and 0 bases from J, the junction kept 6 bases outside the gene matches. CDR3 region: CASRLQRGTNTGELFF. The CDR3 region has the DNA TGTGCCAGCAGGCTCCAGCGGGGGACGAACACCGGGGAGCTGTTTTTT.

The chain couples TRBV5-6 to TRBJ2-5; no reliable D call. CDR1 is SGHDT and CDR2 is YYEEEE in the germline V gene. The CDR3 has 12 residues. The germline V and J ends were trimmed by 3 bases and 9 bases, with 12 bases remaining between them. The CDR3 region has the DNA TGTGCCAGCAGCTATACCTCCGGAGCCCAGTACTTC. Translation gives CASSYTSGAQYF.

As DNA, the CDR3 is TGTGCCAGCAGTCGTCCGGGACAGGTGACCACCTACGAGCAGTACTTC. Its protein is CASSRPGQVTTYEQYF. The V and J genes are TRBV11-2 and TRBJ2-7, with 8 nucleotides matching TRBD1. CDR1 is SGHAT, CDR2 FQNNGV, per germline. The CDR3 loop spans 16 amino acids. Germline trimming cut 6 bases from V and 2 bases from J; bases unmatched to any gene: 12.

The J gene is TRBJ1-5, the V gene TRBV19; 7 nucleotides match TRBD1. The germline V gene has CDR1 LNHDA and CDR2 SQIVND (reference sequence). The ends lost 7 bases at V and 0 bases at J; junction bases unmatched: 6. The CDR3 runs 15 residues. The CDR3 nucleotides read TGTGCCAGTATAGGGACAGCTCATAGCAATCAGCCCCAGCATTTT. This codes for CASIGTAHSNQPQHF.

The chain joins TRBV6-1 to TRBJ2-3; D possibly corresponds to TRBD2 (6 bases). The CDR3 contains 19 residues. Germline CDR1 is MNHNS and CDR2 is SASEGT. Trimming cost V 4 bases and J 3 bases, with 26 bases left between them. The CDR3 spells CASSASDRGLTVGTDTQYF. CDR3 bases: TGTGCCAGCAGTGCTTCGGACCGGGGACTCACGGTGGGGACAGATACGCAGTATTTT.

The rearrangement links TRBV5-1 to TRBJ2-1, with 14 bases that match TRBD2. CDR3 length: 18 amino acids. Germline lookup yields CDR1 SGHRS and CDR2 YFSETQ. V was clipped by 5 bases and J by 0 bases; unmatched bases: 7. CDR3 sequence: CASRVTSGRGGSYNEQFF. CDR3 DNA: TGCGCCAGCAGGGTGACTAGCGGGAGGGGGGGCTCCTACAATGAGCAGTTCTTC.

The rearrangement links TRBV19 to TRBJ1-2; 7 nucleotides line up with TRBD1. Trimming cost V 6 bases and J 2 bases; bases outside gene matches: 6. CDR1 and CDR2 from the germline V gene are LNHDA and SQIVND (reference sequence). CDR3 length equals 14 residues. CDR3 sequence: CASRRTGENYGYTF. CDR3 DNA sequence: TGTGCCAGTAGACGGACAGGAGAAAACTATGGCTACACCTTC.

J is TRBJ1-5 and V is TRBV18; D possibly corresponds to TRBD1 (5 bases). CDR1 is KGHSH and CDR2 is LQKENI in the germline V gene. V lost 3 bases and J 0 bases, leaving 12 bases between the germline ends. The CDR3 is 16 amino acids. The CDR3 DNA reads TGTGCCAGCTCACCCGCAGCGGGACCTAGCAATCAGCCCCAGCATTTT. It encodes CASSPAAGPSNQPQHF.

DNA of the CDR3: TGTGCCAGCAGCTCCTCTCTGGGCGTGTACTTC. Its translation is CASSSSLGVYF. The chain recombines TRBV7-2 with TRBJ2-7; unclear D gene. This CDR3 contains 11 residues. V was shortened by 4 bases and J by 12 bases, with 13 bases between the two germline ends. The V gene's germline CDR1 is SGHTA and CDR2 FQGNSA.

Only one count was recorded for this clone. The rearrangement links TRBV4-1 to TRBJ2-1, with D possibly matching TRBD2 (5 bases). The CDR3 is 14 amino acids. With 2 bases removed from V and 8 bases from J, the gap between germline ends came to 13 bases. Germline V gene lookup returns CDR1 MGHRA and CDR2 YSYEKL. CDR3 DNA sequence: TGCGCCAGCAGCCAACACACTAGAGGCGATGAGCAGTTCTTC. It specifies CASSQHTRGDEQFF.